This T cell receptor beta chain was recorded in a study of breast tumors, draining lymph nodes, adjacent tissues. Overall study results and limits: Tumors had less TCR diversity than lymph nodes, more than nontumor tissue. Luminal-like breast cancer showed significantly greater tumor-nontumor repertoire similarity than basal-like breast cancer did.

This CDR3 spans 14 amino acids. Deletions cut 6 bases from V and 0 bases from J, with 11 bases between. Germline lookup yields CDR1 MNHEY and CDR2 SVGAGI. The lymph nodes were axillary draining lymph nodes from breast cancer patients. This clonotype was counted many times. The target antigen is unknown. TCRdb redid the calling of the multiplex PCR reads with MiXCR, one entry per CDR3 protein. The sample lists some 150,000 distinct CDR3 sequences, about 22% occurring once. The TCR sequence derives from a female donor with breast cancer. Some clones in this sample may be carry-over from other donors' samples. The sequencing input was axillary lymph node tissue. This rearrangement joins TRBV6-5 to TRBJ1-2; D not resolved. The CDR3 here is CASRKTASNYGYTF. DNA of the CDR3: TGTGCCAGCAGGAAGACGGCTTCTAACTATGGCTACACCTTC.